This T cell receptor beta chain was recovered during a study of technical replicates of blood from a few donors. The V gene lost 6 bases and the J gene lost 2 bases, with 4 bases spanning the gap. The V gene's germline CDR1 is SGHVS and CDR2 FQNEAQ. The CDR3 loop spans 11 amino acids. Only a few counts were recorded for this clone. Data came from immunoSEQ multiplex PCR; TCRdb stores just in-frame clones and leaves some out. The sample includes about 74,000 clones, roughly 95% of them seen just once. The receptor comes from a human donor in good health. Sequencing was performed on T cells isolated from PBMCs. The rearrangement joins TRBV7-8 to TRBJ1-1; D is undetermined. The CDR3 sequence is CASRSNTEAFF. The CDR3 DNA is TGTGCCAGCAGGTCAAACACTGAAGCTTTCTTT.